These 18 T cell receptor beta chains originate from one sample sequenced in a study of Ad26.COV2.S vaccination and SARS-CoV-2 variants. Method: immunoSEQ multiplex PCR; TCRdb's copy keeps in-frame clones and lacks some. This sample has some 460,000 clones, with about 88% found just once. Treatment noted: around 19 received Ad26.COV2.S at low or high dose, single or two shots; roughly five received placebo; per-sample allocation not given. At day 63 after the first vaccine or placebo injection, samples were drawn. This specimen consisted of peripheral blood, obtained in a trial of Ad26.COV2.S vaccine versus placebo. The receptors were sampled from a person between 18 and 60 years old who received the Ad26.COV2.S COVID-19 vaccine or a placebo.

This clone is a singleton in its sample. V is TRBV18 and J is TRBJ2-5; no reliable D call. Germline values: CDR1 KGHSH, CDR2 LQKENI. The CDR3 loop spans 14 amino acids. Trimming shortened V by 1 base and J by 1 base, and 7 bases separated the two germline ends. The CDR3 loop reads CASSPQPGQETQYF. CDR3 DNA sequence: TGTGCCAGCTCACCACAGCCTGGCCAAGAGACCCAGTACTTC.

V and J are TRBV2 and TRBJ2-2; 9 bases agree with TRBD1. V was clipped by 4 bases and J by 4 bases; unmatched bases: 7. The CDR3 is 16 residues long. Germline lookup yields CDR1 SNHLY and CDR2 FYNNEI. In DNA, the CDR3 is TGTGCCAGCAGTGCGGGACAGGGAAGGAGCACCGGGGAGCTGTTTTTT. Amino acid sequence: CASSAGQGRSTGELFF.

The chain has TRBV4-2 and TRBJ2-1, with D possibly being TRBD1 or TRBD2 (7 bases each). The germline V gene encodes CDR1 LGHNA and CDR2 YNFKEQ. The CDR3 covers 20 residues. Trimming removed 1 base at V and 3 bases at J, with 25 bases between. This chain's CDR3 is CASSQVSAAGGEVYYNEQFF. Here the CDR3 DNA reads TGTGCCAGCAGCCAAGTTTCGGCGGCAGGGGGGGAGGTCTACTACAATGAGCAGTTCTTC.

The rearrangement links TRBV7-6 to TRBJ2-2; a possible D gene is TRBD2 (6 bases). Germline V CDR1 and CDR2: SGHVS, FNYEAQ. Trimming cost V 5 bases and J 4 bases, with 11 bases left between them. There are 14 residues in the CDR3. CDR3: CASSQQGGTGELFF. The CDR3 DNA reads TGTGCCAGCAGCCAGCAGGGAGGCACCGGGGAGCTGTTTTTT.

This clone has a single count. The gene calls are TRBV19 and TRBJ2-1, with D possibly being TRBD1 or TRBD2 (5 bases each). Looked up from germline, CDR1 is LNHDA and CDR2 is SQIVND (reference sequence). Trimming left V 8 bases short and J 5 bases short, with 16 bases between. There are 14 residues in the CDR3. The CDR3 DNA follows: TGTGCCAGTTCGGACGGCTTGGGGGACAATGAGCAGTTCTTC. It translates to CASSDGLGDNEQFF.

The chain couples TRBV12-5 to TRBJ2-5, with 9 bases identical to TRBD2. Germline CDR1 and CDR2: LGHNT and FRNRAP. The CDR3 loop spans 14 amino acids. Trimming removed 7 bases from V and 4 bases from J; junction bases left unmatched: 7. CDR3 coding DNA: TGTGCTAGTGCCAAAGCGGGAGGCGGAGAGACCCAGTACTTC. Its translation is CASAKAGGGETQYF.

Written as DNA, the CDR3 is TGTGCCAGCAGCTTAAAGACCCCTAACTATGGCTACACCTTC. Encoded protein: CASSLKTPNYGYTF. J is TRBJ1-2 and V is TRBV7-2; no definite D call. From germline, CDR1 is SGHTA and CDR2 FQGNSA. Trimming shortened V by 2 bases and J by 0 bases, and 7 bases separated the two germline ends. The CDR3 sequence is 14 residues long. Full variable domain (remainder filled in from reference TRBV7-2 and TRBJ1-2): GAGVSQSPSNKVTEKGKDVELRCDPISGHTALYWYRQSLGQGLEFLIYFQGNSAPDKSGLPSDRFSAERTGGSVSTLTIQRTQQEDSAVYLCASSLKTPNYGYTFGSGTRLTVV.

The V gene is TRBV19, the J gene TRBJ1-1, with D possibly TRBD1 on 6 matching bases. Trimming took off 2 bases at V and 2 bases at J, with 12 bases between the two ends. CDR1 is LNHDA and CDR2 is SQIVND in the germline V gene (reference sequence). CDR3 length: 15 amino acids. CDR3 nucleotide sequence: TGTGCCAGTAGTATAAGCGGGACACCAAACACTGAAGCTTTCTTT. Translating gives CASSISGTPNTEAFF.

The rearrangement uses TRBV18 and TRBJ2-1; D gene uncertain. V was cut by 3 bases and J by 7 bases, with 13 bases left in between. The CDR3 covers 14 residues. Germline assignment: CDR1 KGHSH and CDR2 LQKENI. Written as DNA, the CDR3 is TGTGCCAGCTCACCCCAAGCGACGGAAAATGAGCAGTTCTTC. Amino acids: CASSPQATENEQFF.

The J gene is TRBJ1-1, the V gene TRBV6-2 or TRBV6-3; no clear D gene. CDR1 MNHEY and CDR2 SVGEGT come from the germline V gene. The CDR3 spans 12 residues. V shed 1 base and J shed 4 bases, with 4 bases lying between them. The CDR3 coding sequence is TGTGCCAGCAGTTACTGGAGCACTGAAGCTTTCTTT. This encodes CASSYWSTEAFF.

The V gene is TRBV5-1, the J gene TRBJ1-3; the match to TRBD1 covers 7 bases. J was trimmed by 2 bases and V by 4 bases; bases with no gene match: 6. The germline gives CDR1 SGHRS, CDR2 YFSETQ. The CDR3 extends over 15 amino acids. CDR3 residues: CASSPGQTPGNTIYF. CDR3 sequence (DNA): TGCGCCAGCAGCCCGGGACAGACGCCTGGAAACACCATATATTTT.

This chain joins TRBV7-9 and TRBJ2-1; 9 bases match TRBD2. With V trimmed by 5 bases and J by 7 bases, 12 bases remained unmatched. CDR3 size: 16 residues. Germline V gives CDR1 SEHNR, CDR2 FQNEAQ (reference sequence). DNA of the CDR3: TGTGCCAGCAGCCGAACTAGTAGCGGGAGTGAGAATGAGCAGTTCTTC. This translates into CASSRTSSGSENEQFF.

The DNA of the CDR3 is TGTGCCAGCAGCCAAGGAATAAGAGGTTATGGCTACACCTTC. Encoded protein: CASSQGIRGYGYTF. The chain is built from TRBV3-1 (or the pseudogene TRBV3-2) and TRBJ1-2; the D is unclear. The V and J ends lost 1 base and 5 bases respectively, with 11 bases between them. Per the germline V gene, CDR1 is LGHDT and CDR2 is YNNKEL (reference sequence). The CDR3 runs 14 residues.

The chain couples TRBV6-5 to TRBJ2-7; 8 nucleotides agree with TRBD1. The CDR3 is made up of 15 amino acids. CDR1 MNHEY and CDR2 SVGAGI come from the germline V gene. J lost 0 bases, V lost 4 bases, and 5 bases had no gene match. DNA for the CDR3: TGTGCCAGCAGTTCTGGACAGGGCTTCTCCTACGAGCAGTACTTC. Translating it yields CASSSGQGFSYEQYF.

V gene TRBV7-2 combines with J gene TRBJ1-2; tentatively, D is TRBD1 (6 bases). Germline V gives CDR1 SGHTA, CDR2 FQGNSA. V lost 6 bases and J lost 5, with 25 bases in between. The CDR3 consists of 17 residues. The CDR3, as DNA: TGTGCCAGCAGTGGCATGGGGGGCGCGGTGGGTCCGTATGGCTACACCTTC. Translated: CASSGMGGAVGPYGYTF.

The J gene is TRBJ1-2, the V gene TRBV19, with D hard to call. V gave up 9 bases and J gave up 3 bases, with 8 bases separating them. The CDR3 sequence is 11 residues long. The germline V gene has CDR1 LNHDA and CDR2 SQIVND (reference sequence). In nucleotides, the CDR3 is TGTGCCAGCAATCAGTACTATGGCTACACCTTC. It encodes CASNQYYGYTF.

J is TRBJ2-1 and V is TRBV18; D might be TRBD2 (5 bases). The V end was cut by 4 bases, the J end by 0 bases, with 16 bases between. Per germline, CDR1 KGHSH and CDR2 LQKENI. This CDR3 is built from 17 residues. The DNA of the CDR3 is TGTGCCAGCTCACTAACAATTCGGGATTTCTCCTACAATGAGCAGTTCTTC. Amino acid sequence: CASSLTIRDFSYNEQFF.

The chain links TRBV7-9 to TRBJ2-5; TRBD1 matches at 9 bases. This CDR3 region has 13 residues. The V segment lost 5 bases and the J segment 4 bases; nucleotides outside the gene matches: 2. The germline gives CDR1 SEHNR, CDR2 FQNEAQ (reference sequence). The CDR3 spells CASSPQGAETQYF. In nucleotides, the CDR3 is TGTGCCAGCAGCCCACAGGGGGCAGAGACCCAGTACTTC.